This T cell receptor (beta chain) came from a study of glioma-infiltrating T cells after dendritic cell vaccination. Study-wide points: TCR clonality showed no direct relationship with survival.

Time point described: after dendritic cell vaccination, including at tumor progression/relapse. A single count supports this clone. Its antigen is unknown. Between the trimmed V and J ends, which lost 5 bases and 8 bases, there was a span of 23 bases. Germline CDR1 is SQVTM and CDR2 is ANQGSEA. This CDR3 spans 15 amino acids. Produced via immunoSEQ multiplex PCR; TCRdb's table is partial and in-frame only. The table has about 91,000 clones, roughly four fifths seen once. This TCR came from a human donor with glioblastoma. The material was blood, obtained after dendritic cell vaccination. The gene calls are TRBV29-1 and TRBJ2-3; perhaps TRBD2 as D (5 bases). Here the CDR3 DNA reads TGCAGCGTTATACCGGCGGGTCCTCCCATTCCTACGCAGTATTTT. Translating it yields CSVIPAGPPIPTQYF.